This T cell receptor beta chain was documented in a study of tumor-infiltrating lymphocytes in localized non-small cell lung cancer. The table lists this clone with a few counts. The antigen remains undetermined. The assay was immunoSEQ multiplex PCR, and TCRdb's table has in-frame clones only and misses some. This table has under 8,500 clones, about 80% appearing once. The study, taken as a whole, reports: Tumor T-cell fraction from TCR sequencing was not associated with recurrence-free survival (p = 0.61). Higher tumor T cell infiltration than in uninvolved lung was supported by TCRbeta sequencing.

There are 17 residues in the CDR3. Per germline, CDR1 SGHAT and CDR2 FQNNGV. V gave up 5 bases and J gave up 1 base, with 17 bases separating them. This receptor was identified in a human donor with non-small cell lung cancer. The specimen was lung tumor tissue. The chain employs TRBV11-2 and TRBJ2-2; D might be TRBD1 (6 bases). CDR3 DNA: TGTGCCAGCAGCACCCGGTCCTCGGGACAGAACACCGGGGAGCTGTTTTTT. Its translation is CASSTRSSGQNTGELFF.